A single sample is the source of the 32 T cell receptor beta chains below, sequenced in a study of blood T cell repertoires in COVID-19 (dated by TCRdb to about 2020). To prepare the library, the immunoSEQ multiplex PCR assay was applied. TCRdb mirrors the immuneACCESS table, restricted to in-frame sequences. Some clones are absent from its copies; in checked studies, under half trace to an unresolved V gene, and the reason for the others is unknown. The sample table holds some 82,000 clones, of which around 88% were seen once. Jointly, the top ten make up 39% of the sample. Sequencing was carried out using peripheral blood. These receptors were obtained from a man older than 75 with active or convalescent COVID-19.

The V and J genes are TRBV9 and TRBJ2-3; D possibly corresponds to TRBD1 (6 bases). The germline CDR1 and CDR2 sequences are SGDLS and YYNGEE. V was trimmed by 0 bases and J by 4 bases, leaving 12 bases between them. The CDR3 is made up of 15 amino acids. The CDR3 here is CASSVGAGESDTQYF. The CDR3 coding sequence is TGTGCCAGCAGCGTAGGGGCAGGGGAGTCAGATACGCAGTATTTT. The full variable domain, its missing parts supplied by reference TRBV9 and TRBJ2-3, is DSGVTQTPKHLITATGQRVTLRCSPRSGDLSVYWYQQSLDQGLQFLIQYYNGEERAKGNILERFSAQQFPDLHSELNLSSLELGDSALYFCASSVGAGESDTQYFGPGTRLTVL.

CDR3 amino acids: CSVEEAGQDNQPQHF. Here the CDR3 DNA reads TGCAGCGTTGAAGAAGCTGGACAGGACAATCAGCCCCAGCATTTT. The chain combines TRBV29-1 with TRBJ1-5; 7 bases match TRBD1. Germline CDR1 is SQVTM and CDR2 is ANQGSEA. Losses at the gene ends were 0 bases for V and 3 bases for J; bases not matched to a gene: 5. The CDR3 contains 15 residues.

This CDR3 reads CASSLSGAGSGNTIYF. CDR3 bases: TGTGCCAGCAGCTTATCAGGGGCTGGTTCTGGAAACACCATATATTTT. The chain uses TRBV7-2 and TRBJ1-3; D might be TRBD1 (6 bases). In germline, CDR1 is SGHTA, CDR2 FQGNSA. The CDR3 has 16 amino acids. With 2 bases removed from V and 1 base from J, the gap between germline ends came to 12 bases. Variable domain in full (rest from reference TRBV7-2 and TRBJ1-3): GAGVSQSPSNKVTEKGKDVELRCDPISGHTALYWYRQSLGQGLEFLIYFQGNSAPDKSGLPSDRFSAERTGGSVSTLTIQRTQQEDSAVYLCASSLSGAGSGNTIYFGEGSWLTVV.

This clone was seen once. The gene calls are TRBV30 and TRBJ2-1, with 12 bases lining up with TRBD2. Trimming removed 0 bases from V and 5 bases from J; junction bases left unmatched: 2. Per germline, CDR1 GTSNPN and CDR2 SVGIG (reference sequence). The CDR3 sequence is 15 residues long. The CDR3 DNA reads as TGTGCCTGGAGTGTCCCTAGCGGGGGGGACAATGAGCAGTTCTTC. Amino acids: CAWSVPSGGDNEQFF.

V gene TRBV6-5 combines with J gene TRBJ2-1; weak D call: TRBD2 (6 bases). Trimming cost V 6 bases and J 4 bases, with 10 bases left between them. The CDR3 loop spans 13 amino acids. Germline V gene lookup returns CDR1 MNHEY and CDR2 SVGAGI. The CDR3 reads CASSRDSYNEQFF. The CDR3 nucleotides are TGTGCCAGCAGCAGGGACTCTTACAATGAGCAGTTCTTC.

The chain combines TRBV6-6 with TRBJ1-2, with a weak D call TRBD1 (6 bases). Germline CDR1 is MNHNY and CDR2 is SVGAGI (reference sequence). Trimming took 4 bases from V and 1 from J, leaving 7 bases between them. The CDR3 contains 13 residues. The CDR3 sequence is CASSLGGNYGYTF. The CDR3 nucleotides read TGTGCCAGCAGTTTAGGGGGTAACTATGGCTACACCTTC.

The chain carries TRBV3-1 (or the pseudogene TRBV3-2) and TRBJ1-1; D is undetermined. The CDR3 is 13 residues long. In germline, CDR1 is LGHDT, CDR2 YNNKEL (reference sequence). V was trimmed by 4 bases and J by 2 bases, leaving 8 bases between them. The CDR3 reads CASSPLSNTEAFF. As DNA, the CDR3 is TGTGCCAGCAGCCCGTTAAGCAACACTGAAGCTTTCTTT.

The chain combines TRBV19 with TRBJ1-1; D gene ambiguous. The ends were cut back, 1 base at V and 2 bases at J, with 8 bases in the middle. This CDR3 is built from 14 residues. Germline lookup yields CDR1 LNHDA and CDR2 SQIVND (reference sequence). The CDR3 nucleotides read TGTGCCAGTAGTATAGGGAACAGAAACACTGAAGCTTTCTTT. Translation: CASSIGNRNTEAFF.

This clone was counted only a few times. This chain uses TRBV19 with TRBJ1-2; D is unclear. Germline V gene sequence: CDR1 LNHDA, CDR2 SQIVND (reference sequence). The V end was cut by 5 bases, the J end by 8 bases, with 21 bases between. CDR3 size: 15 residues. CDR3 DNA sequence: TGTGCCAGTAGTCCACAGTTGGCAGCCCTTGGGGGCTACACCTTC. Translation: CASSPQLAALGGYTF.

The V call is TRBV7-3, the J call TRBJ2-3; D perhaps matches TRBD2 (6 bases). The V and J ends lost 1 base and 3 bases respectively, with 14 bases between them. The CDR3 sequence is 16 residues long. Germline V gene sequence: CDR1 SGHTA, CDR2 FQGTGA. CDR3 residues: CASSLSGGILTDTQYF. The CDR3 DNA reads TGTGCCAGCAGCTTAAGTGGGGGGATCCTTACAGATACGCAGTATTTT.

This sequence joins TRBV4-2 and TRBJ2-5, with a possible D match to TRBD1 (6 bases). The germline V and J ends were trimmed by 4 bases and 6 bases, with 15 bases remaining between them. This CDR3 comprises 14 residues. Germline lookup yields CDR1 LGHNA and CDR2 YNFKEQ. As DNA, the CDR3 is TGTGCCAGCAGCCCCCTTCAGGGGTCGAAGACCCAGTACTTC. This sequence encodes CASSPLQGSKTQYF.

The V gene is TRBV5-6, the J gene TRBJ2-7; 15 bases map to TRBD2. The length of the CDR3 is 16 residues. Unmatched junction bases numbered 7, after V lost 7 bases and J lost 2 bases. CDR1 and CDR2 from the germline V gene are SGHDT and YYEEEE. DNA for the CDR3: TGTGCCAGCGTCGGACTAGCGGGAGGGGTTACCTACGAGCAGTACTTC. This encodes CASVGLAGGVTYEQYF.

The DNA of the CDR3 is TGTGCCAGCAGCCTTAGCGGCACAGATACGCAGTATTTT. Protein sequence: CASSLSGTDTQYF. This chain joins TRBV7-2 and TRBJ2-3; D might be TRBD2 (5 bases). There are 13 residues in the CDR3. From germline, CDR1 is SGHTA and CDR2 FQGNSA. Between the trimmed V and J ends, which lost 5 bases and 1 base, there was a span of 7 bases.

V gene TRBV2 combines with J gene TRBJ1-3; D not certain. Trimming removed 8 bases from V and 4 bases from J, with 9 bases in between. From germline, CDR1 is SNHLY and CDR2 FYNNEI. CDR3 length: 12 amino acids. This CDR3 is CASGQIGNTIYF. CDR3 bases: TGTGCCAGCGGTCAGATAGGAAACACCATATATTTT.

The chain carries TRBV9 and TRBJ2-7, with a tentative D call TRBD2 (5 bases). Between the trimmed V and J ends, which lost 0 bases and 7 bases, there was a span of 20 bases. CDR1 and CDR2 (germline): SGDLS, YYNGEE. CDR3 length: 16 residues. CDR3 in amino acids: CASSVGSRGVTGEQYF. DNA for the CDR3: TGTGCCAGCAGCGTAGGCTCTCGGGGAGTTACGGGGGAGCAGTACTTC.

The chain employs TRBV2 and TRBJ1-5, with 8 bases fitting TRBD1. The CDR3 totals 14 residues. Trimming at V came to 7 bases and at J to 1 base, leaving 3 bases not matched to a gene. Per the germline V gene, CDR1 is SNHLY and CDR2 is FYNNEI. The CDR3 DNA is TGTGCCAGCAACGGACAGGGAAGCAATCAGCCCCAGCATTTT. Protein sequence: CASNGQGSNQPQHF.

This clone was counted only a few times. The CDR3 reads CASSQDLMGTGAYLGTDTQYF. The CDR3 nucleotides are TGTGCCAGCAGCCAAGATCTTATGGGGACAGGGGCGTATCTGGGAACAGATACGCAGTATTTT. The chain recombines TRBV14 with TRBJ2-3, with 10 positions matching TRBD1. The junction had 18 bases not matched to a gene; V was cut back by 0 bases and J by 3 bases. From germline, CDR1 is SGHDN and CDR2 FVKESK. The CDR3 contains 21 residues.

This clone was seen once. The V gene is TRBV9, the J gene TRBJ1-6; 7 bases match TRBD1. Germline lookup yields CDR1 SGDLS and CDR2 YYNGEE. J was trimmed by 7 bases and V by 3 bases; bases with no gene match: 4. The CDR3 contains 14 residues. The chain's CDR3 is CASSGQGSNSPLHF. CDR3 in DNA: TGTGCCAGCAGCGGACAGGGATCAAATTCACCCCTCCACTTT.

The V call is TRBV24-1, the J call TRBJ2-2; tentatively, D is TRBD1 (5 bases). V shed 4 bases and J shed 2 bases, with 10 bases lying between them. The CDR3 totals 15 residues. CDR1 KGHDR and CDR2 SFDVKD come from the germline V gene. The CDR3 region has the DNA TGTGCCACCAGTGACCCTGGACATAACACCGGGGAGCTGTTTTTT. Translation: CATSDPGHNTGELFF.

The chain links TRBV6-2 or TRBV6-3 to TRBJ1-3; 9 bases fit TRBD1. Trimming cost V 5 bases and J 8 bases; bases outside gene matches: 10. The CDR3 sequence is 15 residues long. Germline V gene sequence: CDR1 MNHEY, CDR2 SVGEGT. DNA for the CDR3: TGTGCCAGCAGTCACGACAGGGGGACGGTGGACACCATATATTTT. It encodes CASSHDRGTVDTIYF.

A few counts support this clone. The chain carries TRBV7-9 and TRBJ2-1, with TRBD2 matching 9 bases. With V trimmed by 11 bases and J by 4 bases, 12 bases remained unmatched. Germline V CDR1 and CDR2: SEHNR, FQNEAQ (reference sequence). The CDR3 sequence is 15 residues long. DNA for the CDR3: TGTGCCGGAAGTCCACGGCGGGAGGGGTACAATGAGCAGTTCTTC. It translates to CAGSPRREGYNEQFF.

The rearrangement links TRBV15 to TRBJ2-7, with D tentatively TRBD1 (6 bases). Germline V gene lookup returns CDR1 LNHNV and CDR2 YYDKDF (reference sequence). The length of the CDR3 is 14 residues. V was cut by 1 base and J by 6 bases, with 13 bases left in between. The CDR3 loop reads CATSRVQGSGEQYF. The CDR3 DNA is TGTGCCACCAGCAGAGTTCAGGGGAGCGGCGAGCAGTACTTC.

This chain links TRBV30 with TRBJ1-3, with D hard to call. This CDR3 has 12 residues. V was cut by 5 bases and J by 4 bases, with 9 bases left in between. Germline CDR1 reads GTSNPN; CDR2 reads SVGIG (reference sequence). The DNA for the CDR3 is TGTGCCTGGGCAACACAGGGAAACACCATATATTTT. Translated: CAWATQGNTIYF.

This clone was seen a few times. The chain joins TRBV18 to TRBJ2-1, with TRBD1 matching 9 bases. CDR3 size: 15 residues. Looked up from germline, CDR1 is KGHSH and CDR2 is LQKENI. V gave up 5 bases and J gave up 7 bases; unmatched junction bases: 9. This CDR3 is CASSLSTGGRNEQFF. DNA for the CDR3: TGTGCCAGCTCATTGTCGACAGGGGGACGGAATGAGCAGTTCTTC.

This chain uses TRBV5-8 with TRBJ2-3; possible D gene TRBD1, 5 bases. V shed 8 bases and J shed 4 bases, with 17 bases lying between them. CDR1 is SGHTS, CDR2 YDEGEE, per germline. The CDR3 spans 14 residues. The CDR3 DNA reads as TGTGCCAGGGGTTATGGCAGGGTGCCAGATACGCAGTATTTT. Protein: CARGYGRVPDTQYF. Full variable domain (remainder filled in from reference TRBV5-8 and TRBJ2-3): EAGVTQSPTHLIKTRGQQATLRCSPISGHTSVYWYQQALGLGLQFLLWYDEGEERNRGNFPPRFSGRQFPNYSSELNVNALELEDSALYLCARGYGRVPDTQYFGPGTRLTVL.

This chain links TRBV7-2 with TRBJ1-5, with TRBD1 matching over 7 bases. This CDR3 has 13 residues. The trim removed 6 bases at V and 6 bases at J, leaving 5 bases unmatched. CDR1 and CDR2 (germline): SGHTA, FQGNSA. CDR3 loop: CASSRQGVQPQHF. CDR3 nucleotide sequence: TGTGCCAGCAGTCGGCAGGGGGTTCAGCCCCAGCATTTT. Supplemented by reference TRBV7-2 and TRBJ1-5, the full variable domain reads GAGVSQSPSNKVTEKGKDVELRCDPISGHTALYWYRQSLGQGLEFLIYFQGNSAPDKSGLPSDRFSAERTGGSVSTLTIQRTQQEDSAVYLCASSRQGVQPQHFGDGTRLSIL.

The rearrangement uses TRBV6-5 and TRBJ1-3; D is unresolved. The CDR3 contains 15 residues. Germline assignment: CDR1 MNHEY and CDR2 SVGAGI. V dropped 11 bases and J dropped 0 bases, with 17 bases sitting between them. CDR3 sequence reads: CAGGVDTFSGNTIYF. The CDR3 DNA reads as TGTGCCGGCGGGGTAGACACCTTCTCTGGAAACACCATATATTTT.

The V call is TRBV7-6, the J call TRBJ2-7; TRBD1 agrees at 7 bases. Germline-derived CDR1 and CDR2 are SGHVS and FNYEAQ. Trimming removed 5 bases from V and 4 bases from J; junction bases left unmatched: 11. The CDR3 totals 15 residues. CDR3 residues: CASSGGGDSKYEQYF. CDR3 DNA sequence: TGTGCCAGCAGCGGGGGTGGGGACAGCAAGTACGAGCAGTACTTC.

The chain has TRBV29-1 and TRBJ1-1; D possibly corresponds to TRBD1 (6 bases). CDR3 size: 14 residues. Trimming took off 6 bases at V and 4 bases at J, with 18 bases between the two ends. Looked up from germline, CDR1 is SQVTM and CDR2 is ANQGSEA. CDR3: CSVTPGGAGTEAFF. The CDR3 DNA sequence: TGCAGCGTGACCCCGGGGGGGGCGGGCACTGAAGCTTTCTTT.

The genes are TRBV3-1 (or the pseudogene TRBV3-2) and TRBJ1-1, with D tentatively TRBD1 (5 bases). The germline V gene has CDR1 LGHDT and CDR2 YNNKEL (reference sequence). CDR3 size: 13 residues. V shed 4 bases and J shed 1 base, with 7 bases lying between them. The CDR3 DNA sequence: TGTGCCAGCAGCCGTGACAGGAACACTGAAGCTTTCTTT. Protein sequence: CASSRDRNTEAFF.

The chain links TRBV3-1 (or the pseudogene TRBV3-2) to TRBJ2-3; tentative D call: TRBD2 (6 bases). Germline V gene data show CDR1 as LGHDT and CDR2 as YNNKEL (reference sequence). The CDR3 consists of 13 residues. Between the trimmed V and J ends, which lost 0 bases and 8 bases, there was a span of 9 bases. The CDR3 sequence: CASSQDRTTTQYF. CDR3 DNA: TGTGCCAGCAGCCAAGATCGGACTACTACGCAGTATTTT.

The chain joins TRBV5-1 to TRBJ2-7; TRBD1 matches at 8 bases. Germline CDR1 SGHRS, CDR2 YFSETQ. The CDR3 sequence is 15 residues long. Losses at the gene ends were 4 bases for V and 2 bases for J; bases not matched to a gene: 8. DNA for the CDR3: TGCGCCAGCAGCCCCGCCGGACAGGGACCCTACGAGCAGTACTTC. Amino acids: CASSPAGQGPYEQYF.